The clone carrying this TCR beta chain was seen more than once but under ten times. Its antigen is unknown. This sample stems from a study of shared clonotypes between healthy human individuals. At the level of the study: Donors had three CD4 naive, three CD4 memory, two CD8 naive and one CD8 memory plate apiece.

Study-wide points: The study sampled only blood, and tissue repertoires likely differ.

The authors distributed each subset's genomic DNA evenly over several immunoSEQ plates. Clones were sequenced by immunoSEQ multiplex PCR, and TCRdb holds only the in-frame ones, with some missing. The data hold 2 million to 2.5 million clones, with over 85% observed a single time. The V gene's germline CDR1 is MNHNS and CDR2 SASEGT. V trimming: 5 bases; J trimming: 7 bases; junction bases outside the gene matches: 5. CDR3 size: 14 residues. This sequence was found in a man younger than 35 in good health. Some clones in this sample may be carry-over from other donors' samples. Material: naive CD4+ T cells from PBMCs. Specified subset: CD45RA+ positively selected. This chain joins TRBV6-1 and TRBJ2-7, with 13 bases lining up with TRBD2. Written as DNA, the CDR3 is TGTGCCAGCAGTAGACTAGCGGGAGGTAGGGAGCAGTACTTC. Translation: CASSRLAGGREQYF.